The clone carrying this T cell receptor (beta chain) was seen ten or more times. V shed 7 bases and J shed 1 base, with 13 bases lying between them. Germline CDR1 KGHSH, CDR2 LQKENI. This CDR3 comprises 14 residues. The data derive from a study of T cells in Graves' hyperthyroidism and ophthalmopathy. Amplified regions were TCR beta CDR3 sequences from RNA transcripts. When the TCR CDR3 underwent first-round RT-PCR, the HTBI primer set was used. MiXCR, applied by TCRdb to the multiplex PCR reads, yields one record per CDR3 protein. The repertoire holds 270,000 or so distinct CDR3 sequences, approximately 16% seen once, with over 30% in the top ten.

This TCR was sampled from a woman in her fifties or sixties with Graves' hyperthyroidism that later progressed to Graves' ophthalmopathy. The V and J genes are TRBV18 and TRBJ1-1, with D unclear. The material sequenced was blood. CDR3 sequence: CASLSGWGNTEAFF. DNA of the CDR3: TGTGCCAGCTTGAGCGGATGGGGGAACACTGAAGCTTTCTTT.